Below are 23 T cell receptor beta chains sequenced from a single sample in a study of blood T cell repertoires in COVID-19. Clones were read by immunoSEQ multiplex PCR, and TCRdb kept only the in-frame ones, dropping some. The sample has around 150,000 clones, more than 75% seen once; the top ten hold over 2%. Specimen: peripheral blood. These receptors were taken from a man aged 65-85 years with acute or convalescent COVID-19.

This clone has only a few counts. The V and J genes are TRBV7-9 and TRBJ2-1; 13 nucleotides line up with TRBD2. The junction had 10 bases not matched to a gene; V was cut back by 5 bases and J by 9 bases. Germline loops: CDR1 SEHNR, CDR2 FQNEAQ (reference sequence). The CDR3 spans 16 residues. This CDR3 is CASSHRTSGGEREQFF. The CDR3 DNA sequence: TGTGCCAGCAGCCATCGGACTAGCGGGGGTGAGCGTGAGCAGTTCTTC. The full variable domain, completed using reference TRBV7-9 and TRBJ2-1, is DTGVSQNPRHKITKRGQNVTFRCDPISEHNRLYWYRQTLGQGPEFLTYFQNEAQLEKSRLLSDRFSAERPKGSFSTLEIQRTEQGDSAMYLCASSHRTSGGEREQFFGPGTRLTVL.

This clone has a handful of counts. V gene TRBV3-1 (or the pseudogene TRBV3-2) combines with J gene TRBJ2-7, with TRBD2 matching 14 bases. Losses at the gene ends were 3 bases for V and 6 bases for J; bases not matched to a gene: 7. The germline V gene has CDR1 LGHDT and CDR2 YNNKEL (reference sequence). There are 16 residues in the CDR3. CDR3 coding DNA: TGTGCCAGCAGCCATGGGGGGACTAGCGGGAGAGGCGAGCAGTACTTC. It yields the protein CASSHGGTSGRGEQYF.

The rearrangement links TRBV2 to TRBJ1-1; unclear D gene. V lost 6 bases to trimming and J lost 1 base, with 6 bases between them. Germline-derived CDR1 and CDR2 are SNHLY and FYNNEI. The CDR3 loop spans 12 amino acids. DNA of the CDR3: TGTGCCAGCAGGCGTCAGAACACTGAAGCTTTCTTT. Protein: CASRRQNTEAFF.

The CDR3 reads CASRTPGQETQYF. CDR3 sequence (DNA): TGTGCCAGCAGGACACCGGGACAGGAGACCCAGTACTTC. This chain links TRBV6-6 with TRBJ2-5, with 7 bases fitting TRBD1. The ends lost 6 bases at V and 5 bases at J; junction bases unmatched: 6. This CDR3 is 13 amino acids long. Germline-derived CDR1 and CDR2 are MNHNY and SVGAGI (reference sequence).

This clone showed up just a few times. J is TRBJ2-2 and V is TRBV27; D call uncertain. Germline values: CDR1 MNHEY, CDR2 SMNVEV (reference sequence). This CDR3 has 14 amino acids. The ends were cut back, 3 bases at V and 4 bases at J, with 9 bases in the middle. The CDR3 loop reads CASSLNYATGELFF. CDR3 in DNA: TGTGCCAGCAGTTTGAACTACGCCACCGGGGAGCTGTTTTTT.

This chain uses TRBV6-5 with TRBJ2-5; TRBD1 might be the D (6 bases). This CDR3 comprises 13 residues. The germline V gene encodes CDR1 MNHEY and CDR2 SVGAGI. V was shortened by 4 bases and J by 2 bases, with 8 bases between the two germline ends. The CDR3 spells CASSSDRQETQYF. In DNA, the CDR3 is TGTGCCAGCAGTTCCGACAGGCAAGAGACCCAGTACTTC.

CDR3 nucleotides: TGTGCCAGCAGCCTTAGCCTTACGTTCGGGGGATCACCCCTCCACTTT. Amino acids: CASSLSLTFGGSPLHF. This chain joins TRBV3-1 (or the pseudogene TRBV3-2) and TRBJ1-6; tentative D call: TRBD1 (5 bases). CDR1 is LGHDT, CDR2 YNNKEL, per germline (reference sequence). The V and J ends lost 4 bases and 10 bases respectively, with 20 bases between them. The CDR3 is 16 amino acids.

Remarks on this clone: A junction boundary mismatches the germline segment, possibly from a read error. J is TRBJ2-5 and V is TRBV7-7, with D perhaps matching TRBD1 or TRBD2 (6 bases each). The CDR3 is 13 residues long. CDR1 and CDR2 (germline): SSHAT, FNYEAQ (reference sequence). Here the CDR3 reads CASSLGGRETQYF. The DNA of the CDR3 is TGTGCTAGCAGCTTAGGGGGGCGCGAGACCCAGTACTTC.

The chain uses TRBV7-9 and TRBJ1-2, with TRBD1 matching 9 bases. Trimming at V came to 5 bases and at J to 7 bases, leaving 8 bases not matched to a gene. From germline, CDR1 is SEHNR and CDR2 FQNEAQ (reference sequence). This CDR3 comprises 14 residues. Here the CDR3 DNA reads TGTGCCAGCAGCCCGCCGGGACAGGGCGGTGGCTACACCTTC. Amino acids: CASSPPGQGGGYTF.

This clone was seen once. The V and J genes are TRBV29-1 and TRBJ1-2, with TRBD1 matching 9 bases. CDR3 size: 13 residues. The junction had 4 bases not matched to a gene; V was cut back by 2 bases and J by 6 bases. Looked up from germline, CDR1 is SQVTM and CDR2 is ANQGSEA. CDR3 amino acids: CSVETTGGNGYTF. CDR3 nucleotide sequence: TGCAGCGTTGAAACGACAGGGGGTAATGGCTACACCTTC.

V usage is TRBV6-2 or TRBV6-3 and J usage is TRBJ2-1, with D possibly matching TRBD1 (6 bases). Germline loops: CDR1 MNHEY, CDR2 SVGEGT. V lost 3 bases and J lost 7, with 7 bases in between. The CDR3 has 12 amino acids. CDR3 residues: CASSYRGNEQFF. The DNA of the CDR3 is TGTGCCAGCAGTTATAGGGGGAATGAGCAGTTCTTC.

This clone has only a few counts. This chain joins TRBV6-1 and TRBJ1-4; D may be TRBD1 (6 bases). V was pared by 2 bases and J by 2 bases, with 12 bases between. The CDR3 length is 16 residues. The V gene's germline CDR1 is MNHNS and CDR2 SASEGT. The chain's CDR3 is CASSELQGSTNEKLFF. As DNA, the CDR3 is TGTGCCAGCAGTGAATTGCAGGGGTCGACTAATGAAAAACTGTTTTTT.

The rearrangement links TRBV28 to TRBJ1-6, with D unresolved. Germline CDR1 and CDR2: MDHEN and SYDVKM. V dropped 2 bases and J dropped 5 bases, with 7 bases sitting between them. The CDR3 sequence is 14 residues long. The CDR3 loop reads CASSLQADNSPLHF. CDR3 sequence (DNA): TGTGCCAGCAGTTTACAGGCAGATAATTCACCCCTCCACTTT.

The V gene is TRBV15, the J gene TRBJ1-3; 9 bases fit TRBD1. The CDR3 is made up of 15 amino acids. Germline V CDR1 and CDR2: LNHNV, YYDKDF (reference sequence). Trimming took 0 bases from V and 7 from J; bases not matched to a gene: 4. This CDR3 reads CATSRDRDRGNTIYF. DNA for the CDR3: TGTGCCACCAGCAGAGATCGAGACAGGGGGAACACCATATATTTT.

The rearrangement uses TRBV7-8 and TRBJ2-3; D is undetermined. V was pared by 2 bases and J by 0 bases, with 12 bases between. The CDR3 runs 16 residues. CDR1 is SGHVS and CDR2 is FQNEAQ in the germline V gene. CDR3 bases: TGTGCCAGCAGCTTAATTGTACCGACTAGCACAGATACGCAGTATTTT. Its protein is CASSLIVPTSTDTQYF.

The chain links TRBV19 to TRBJ2-7, with TRBD1 matching 9 bases. The CDR3 length is 16 residues. J gave up 8 bases and V 5 bases, and 16 bases lay outside the gene matches. Germline CDR1 LNHDA, CDR2 SQIVND (reference sequence). This CDR3 reads CASSHKYRDRDLKQYF. The DNA for the CDR3 is TGTGCCAGTAGTCACAAGTACCGGGACAGGGATTTAAAGCAGTACTTC.

V usage is TRBV7-9 and J usage is TRBJ2-2, with TRBD1 matching 10 bases. J lost 0 bases, V lost 5 bases, and 3 bases had no gene match. The length of the CDR3 is 16 residues. The germline CDR1 and CDR2 sequences are SEHNR and FQNEAQ (reference sequence). The CDR3 loop is CASSAGQGANTGELFF. CDR3 DNA sequence: TGTGCCAGCAGCGCCGGACAGGGGGCGAACACCGGGGAGCTGTTTTTT.

V and J are TRBV2 and TRBJ1-2; tentatively, D is TRBD1 (5 bases). There are 15 residues in the CDR3. Germline CDR1 is SNHLY and CDR2 is FYNNEI. Trimming took off 2 bases at V and 8 bases at J, with 18 bases between the two ends. CDR3: CASSELRAESVGYTF. Written as DNA, the CDR3 is TGTGCCAGCAGTGAACTCAGGGCAGAATCGGTAGGCTACACCTTC.

The chain carries TRBV10-3 and TRBJ2-1; 11 nucleotides align to TRBD2. The J segment lost 9 bases and the V segment lost 2 bases, leaving 3 bases of the junction unmatched. The CDR3 consists of 14 residues. Looked up from germline, CDR1 is ENHRY and CDR2 is SYGVKD. CDR3 sequence reads: CAISEGLAGVEQFF. The CDR3 DNA is TGTGCCATCAGTGAGGGACTAGCGGGTGTTGAGCAGTTCTTC.

V and J are TRBV7-2 and TRBJ2-3, with TRBD1 matching 7 bases. There are 18 residues in the CDR3. Germline assignment: CDR1 SGHTA and CDR2 FQGNSA. V was clipped by 2 bases and J by 0 bases; unmatched bases: 11. The chain's CDR3 is CASSLPPGQQPSTDTQYF. In DNA, the CDR3 is TGTGCCAGCAGCTTACCTCCGGGACAGCAACCTAGCACAGATACGCAGTATTTT.

The rearrangement uses TRBV28 and TRBJ1-1; TRBD1 agrees at 9 bases. The V gene end was trimmed by 7 bases and the J gene end by 7 bases; junction bases not matched to a gene: 10. The CDR3 spans 14 residues. CDR1 MDHEN and CDR2 SYDVKM come from the germline V gene. CDR3 nucleotides: TGTGCCAGCACCCAGACAGGGGGTAAGGGTGAAGCTTTCTTT. Its protein product is CASTQTGGKGEAFF.

The chain has TRBV14 and TRBJ1-1; D perhaps matches TRBD1 (5 bases). V shed 1 base and J shed 2 bases, with 5 bases lying between them. The CDR3 sequence is 13 residues long. Germline assignment: CDR1 SGHDN and CDR2 FVKESK. The CDR3 sequence is CASSQGGNTEAFF. The CDR3 DNA reads as TGTGCCAGCAGCCAAGGGGGCAACACTGAAGCTTTCTTT.

The DNA of the CDR3 is TGCGCCAGCAGCCTTACTCCCGGGAATGAGCAGTTCTTC. Translated: CASSLTPGNEQFF. The chain links TRBV5-1 to TRBJ2-1; D is ambiguous. The ends were cut back, 4 bases at V and 7 bases at J, with 12 bases in the middle. Germline V CDR1 and CDR2: SGHRS, YFSETQ. The CDR3 runs 13 residues.